This T cell receptor (beta chain) was retrieved from a study of T cell responses to AZD1222 COVID-19 vaccine. Study-wide results and limits: CD4 TCRs linked to vaccination spanned spike, dominating at 160-218 and 743-854. Clonal diversity may have been underestimated, and the donors were mostly white British, with more females than males.

The ends lost 5 bases at V and 3 bases at J; junction bases unmatched: 8. There are 16 residues in the CDR3. Germline-derived CDR1 and CDR2 are MNHEY and SMNVEV (reference sequence). Measured with immunoSEQ multiplex PCR; TCRdb has only the in-frame clones, and not every one. The table lists approximately 100,000 clones, 93% of them singletons. Concerning this clone: Antigen: not known.

The chain couples TRBV27 to TRBJ1-4; 8 positions agree with TRBD1. This receptor was obtained from an adult in good health. The starting material was peripheral blood, obtained on day 0 of AZD1222 vaccination. In DNA, the CDR3 is TGTGCCAGCAGTCCCTACGGGACAGGTCCTAATGAAAAACTGTTTTTT. Protein: CASSPYGTGPNEKLFF.